This TCR beta chain was obtained from a study of cytomegalovirus exposure and HLA in healthy donors. Study-level points and caveats: It was reportedly the case that the classifier diagnosed cytomegalovirus status with high specificity and sensitivity.

With respect to this clone: The antigen is undetermined.

The trim removed 5 bases at V and 6 bases at J, leaving 10 bases unmatched. CDR1 and CDR2 from the germline V gene are SGHVT and SQSDAQ. The CDR3 is 16 residues long. TCRdb's table, derived via immunoSEQ multiplex PCR, lists solely in-frame clones and lacks some. The sample has around 170,000 clones; 85% are singletons. The rearrangement links TRBV7-4 to TRBJ1-6; 7 bases agree with TRBD1. This clonotype originated in a man between 18 and 29 years old in good health and CMV-seropositive. The sequenced sample was PBMCs. CDR3 protein: CASSIISGTANSPLHF. DNA of the CDR3: TGTGCCAGCAGCATTATCTCCGGGACAGCTAATTCACCCCTCCACTTT.